Considering frequency, the clone carrying this T cell receptor (beta chain) is medium-sized. The sample belongs to a study of diagnostic markers for celiac disease. TCRdb reworked the reads into one entry per CDR3 protein, no DNA. This table holds about 5,600 distinct CDR3 sequences. CDR3 length: 13 amino acids. The germline CDR1 and CDR2 sequences are SGHTA and FQGTGA. The TCR comes from a human donor. This table probably holds off-target reads from a library built for another chain. Source material: either unsorted cells or a sorted T cell fraction (not recorded which). The rearrangement links TRBV7-3 to TRBJ2-1; TCRdb's assignment of TRBD1 cannot be checked, as there is no DNA. The CDR3 here is CASSLGGGLGAFF.